The clone carrying this T cell receptor beta chain was found a few times. The antigen is not known. This sample stems from a study of cytomegalovirus exposure and HLA in healthy donors. General observations from the study: Most subjects' HLA-A and HLA-B alleles were reportedly predicted from TCR beta sequences. Across HLA loci, a later analysis found differing TCR association rates, with DRB1 most and HLA-C fewest. Despite most TCR sequences being rare, some public TCRs occurred in many donors. Later analysis identified 16,000 or so TCR beta sequences associated with HLA alleles, using a false discovery rate threshold of 0.05.

The V gene's germline CDR1 is SGDLS and CDR2 YYNGEE. Losses at the gene ends were 6 bases for V and 4 bases for J; bases not matched to a gene: 7. The CDR3 runs 14 residues. Primers included in the PCR were 60 Vbeta and 13 Jbeta primers. Profiling relied on immunoSEQ multiplex PCR, and the TCRdb table lists in-frame clones only, not all of them. This repertoire shows approximately 100,000 clones, 60% to 80% found once; its top ten account for 3.2%. Source material: PBMCs. This receptor was obtained from a man between 60 and 75 years old in good health and CMV-seronegative. The chain employs TRBV9 and TRBJ1-2, with 9 bases aligning to TRBD1. The CDR3 region has the DNA TGTGCCAGCACTAAGGACAGGGGAGTCTATGGCTACACCTTC. Protein: CASTKDRGVYGYTF.